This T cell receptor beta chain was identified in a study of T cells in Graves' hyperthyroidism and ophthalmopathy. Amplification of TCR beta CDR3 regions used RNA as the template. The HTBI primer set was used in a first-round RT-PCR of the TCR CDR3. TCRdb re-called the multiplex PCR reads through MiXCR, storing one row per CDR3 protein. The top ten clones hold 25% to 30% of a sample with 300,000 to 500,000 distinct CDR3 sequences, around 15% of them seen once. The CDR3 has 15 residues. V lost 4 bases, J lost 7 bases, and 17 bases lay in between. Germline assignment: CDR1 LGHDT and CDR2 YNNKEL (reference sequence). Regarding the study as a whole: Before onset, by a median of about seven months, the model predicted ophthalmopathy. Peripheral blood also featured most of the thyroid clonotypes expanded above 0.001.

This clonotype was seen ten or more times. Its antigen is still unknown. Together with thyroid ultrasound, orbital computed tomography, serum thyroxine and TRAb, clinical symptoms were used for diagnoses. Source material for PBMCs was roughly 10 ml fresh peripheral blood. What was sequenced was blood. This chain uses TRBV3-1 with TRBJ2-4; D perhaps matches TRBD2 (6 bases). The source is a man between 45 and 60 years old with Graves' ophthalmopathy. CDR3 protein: CASSRQVGRGNIQYF. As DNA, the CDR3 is TGTGCCAGCAGCCGCCAGGTCGGTCGGGGGAACATTCAGTACTTC.